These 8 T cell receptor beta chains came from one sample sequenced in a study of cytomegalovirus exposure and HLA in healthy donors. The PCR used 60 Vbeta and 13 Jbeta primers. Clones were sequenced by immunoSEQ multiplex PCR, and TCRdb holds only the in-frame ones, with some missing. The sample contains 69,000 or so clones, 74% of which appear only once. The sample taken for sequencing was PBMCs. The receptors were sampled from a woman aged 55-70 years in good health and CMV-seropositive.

The CDR3 loop reads CASSQGSSYNSPLHF. In DNA, the CDR3 is TGCGCCAGCAGCCAAGGCAGCTCCTATAATTCACCCCTCCACTTT. The V call is TRBV4-1, the J call TRBJ1-6; D is unclear. Germline V gives CDR1 MGHRA, CDR2 YSYEKL. V was pared by 1 base and J by 0 bases, with 4 bases between. The CDR3 is 15 amino acids.

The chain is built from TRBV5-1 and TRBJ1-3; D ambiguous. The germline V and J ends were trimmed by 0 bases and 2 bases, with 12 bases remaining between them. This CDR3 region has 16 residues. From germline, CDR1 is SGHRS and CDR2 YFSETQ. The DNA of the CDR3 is TGCGCCAGCAGCTTGGGTGGCACGGAGGCTGGAAACACCATATATTTT. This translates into CASSLGGTEAGNTIYF. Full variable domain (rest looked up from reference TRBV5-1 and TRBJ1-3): KAGVTQTPRYLIKTRGQQVTLSCSPISGHRSVSWYQQTPGQGLQFLFEYFSETQRNKGNFPGRFSGRQFSNSRSEMNVSTLELGDSALYLCASSLGGTEAGNTIYFGEGSWLTVV.

The DNA for the CDR3 is TGTGCCAGCAGCCCGTTGGAGGGGAATTATGGCTACACCTTC. Encoded protein: CASSPLEGNYGYTF. The chain joins TRBV5-4 to TRBJ1-2; D is perhaps TRBD1 (5 bases). Looked up from germline, CDR1 is SGHNT and CDR2 is YYREEE (reference sequence). V lost 4 bases and J 5 bases, leaving 15 bases between the germline ends. This CDR3 spans 14 amino acids.

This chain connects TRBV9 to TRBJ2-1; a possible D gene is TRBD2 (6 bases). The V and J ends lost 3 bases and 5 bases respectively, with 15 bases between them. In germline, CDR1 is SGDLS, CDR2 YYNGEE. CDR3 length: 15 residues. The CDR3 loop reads CASSARSGLNNEQFF. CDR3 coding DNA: TGTGCCAGCAGCGCCCGAAGCGGGTTGAACAATGAGCAGTTCTTC.

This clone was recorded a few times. The CDR3 DNA reads TGTGCCAGCAGCCCAGGGAATGGTGACTATGGCTACACCTTC. It encodes CASSPGNGDYGYTF. The gene calls are TRBV7-9 and TRBJ1-2, with TRBD1 as a possible D gene (5 bases). The CDR3 is made up of 14 amino acids. Trimming took off 5 bases at V and 3 bases at J, with 13 bases between the two ends. Germline values: CDR1 SEHNR, CDR2 FQNEAQ (reference sequence). The full variable domain, rest sourced from reference TRBV7-9 and TRBJ1-2, is DTGVSQNPRHKITKRGQNVTFRCDPISEHNRLYWYRQTLGQGPEFLTYFQNEAQLEKSRLLSDRFSAERPKGSFSTLEIQRTEQGDSAMYLCASSPGNGDYGYTFGSGTRLTVV.

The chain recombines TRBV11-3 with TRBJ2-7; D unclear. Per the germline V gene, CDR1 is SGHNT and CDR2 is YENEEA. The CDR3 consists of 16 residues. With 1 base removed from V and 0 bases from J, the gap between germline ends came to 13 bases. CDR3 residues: CASSLGLAGFSYEQYF. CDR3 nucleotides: TGTGCCAGCAGCTTAGGGCTGGCCGGGTTCTCCTACGAGCAGTACTTC.

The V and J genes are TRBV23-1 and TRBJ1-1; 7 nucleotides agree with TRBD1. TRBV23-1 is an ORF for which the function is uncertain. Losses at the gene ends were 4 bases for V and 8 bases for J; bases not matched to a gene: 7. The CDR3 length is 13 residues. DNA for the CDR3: TGCGCCAGCAGTCCCCTTTTGGGACAGGAAGCTTTCTTT. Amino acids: CASSPLLGQEAFF.

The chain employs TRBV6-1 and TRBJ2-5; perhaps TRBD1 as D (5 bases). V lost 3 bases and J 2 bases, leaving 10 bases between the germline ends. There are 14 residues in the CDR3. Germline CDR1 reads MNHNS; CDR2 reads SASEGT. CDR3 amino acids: CASSDKGMQETQYF. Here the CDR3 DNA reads TGTGCCAGCAGTGATAAGGGGATGCAAGAGACCCAGTACTTC.